This T cell receptor (beta chain) emerged from a study of response to subunit inactivated influenza vaccine. Findings and caveats of the study: The authors put forward the suggestion that each seasonal influenza vaccination may bring in only a limited number of new T cells.

TCRdb reprocessed the RT-PCR reads with MiXCR, giving one entry per CDR3 protein. The sample yields about 610,000 distinct CDR3 sequences, around 13% seen once. With respect to this clonotype: Its specificity is not known.

The CDR3 spans 15 residues. Germline-derived CDR1 and CDR2 are SEHNR and FQNEAQ (reference sequence). V dropped 1 base and J dropped 6 bases, with 16 bases sitting between them. Specimen: PBMCs from blood, collected about 12 days after vaccination. The receptor comes from a man in his fifties who received an inactivated influenza vaccine. The chain combines TRBV7-9 with TRBJ2-7; no clear D. In nucleotides, the CDR3 is TGTGCCAGCAGCTTAGTAAGGCCAGGCTCGGGCGAGCAGTACTTC. Translating it yields CASSLVRPGSGEQYF.